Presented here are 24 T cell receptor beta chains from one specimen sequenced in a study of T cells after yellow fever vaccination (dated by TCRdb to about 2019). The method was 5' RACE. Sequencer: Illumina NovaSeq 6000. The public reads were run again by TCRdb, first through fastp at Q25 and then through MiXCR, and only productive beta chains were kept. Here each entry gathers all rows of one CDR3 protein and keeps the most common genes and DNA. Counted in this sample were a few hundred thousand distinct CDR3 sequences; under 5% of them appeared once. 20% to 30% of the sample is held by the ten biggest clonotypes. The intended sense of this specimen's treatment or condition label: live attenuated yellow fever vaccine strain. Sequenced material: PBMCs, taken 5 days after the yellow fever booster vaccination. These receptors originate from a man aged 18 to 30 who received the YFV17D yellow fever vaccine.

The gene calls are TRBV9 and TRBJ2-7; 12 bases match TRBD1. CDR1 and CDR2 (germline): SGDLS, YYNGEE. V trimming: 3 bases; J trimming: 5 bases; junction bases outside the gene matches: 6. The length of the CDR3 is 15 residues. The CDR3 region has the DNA TGTGCCAGCAGCGAGGAGGGGACAGGGGGCGACGAGCAGTACTTC. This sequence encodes CASSEEGTGGDEQYF.

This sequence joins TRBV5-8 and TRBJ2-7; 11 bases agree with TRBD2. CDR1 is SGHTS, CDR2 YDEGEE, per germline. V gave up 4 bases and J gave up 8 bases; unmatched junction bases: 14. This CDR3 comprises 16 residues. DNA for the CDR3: TGTGCCAGCAGCAGGGGCGCTAGCGGGGGGAGCCTACAGCAGTACGTC. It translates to CASSRGASGGSLQQYV.

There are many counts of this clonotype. In DNA form, the CDR3 reads TGTGCCAGCAGCCCACTGCGGGGGGGCGAGCAGTACTTC. This encodes CASSPLRGGEQYF. The chain uses TRBV7-2 and TRBJ2-7, with 9 bases lining up with TRBD2. With V trimmed by 5 bases and J by 6 bases, 5 bases remained unmatched. CDR3 length equals 13 residues. Per the germline V gene, CDR1 is SGHTA and CDR2 is FQGNSA.

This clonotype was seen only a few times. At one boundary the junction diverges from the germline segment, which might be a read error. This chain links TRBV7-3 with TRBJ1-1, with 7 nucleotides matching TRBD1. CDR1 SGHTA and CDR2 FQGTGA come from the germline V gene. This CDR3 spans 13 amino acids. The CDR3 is CASSLNRGGQAFF. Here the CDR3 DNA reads TGTGCCAGCAGTTTAAACAGGGGAGGGCAAGCTTTCTTT.

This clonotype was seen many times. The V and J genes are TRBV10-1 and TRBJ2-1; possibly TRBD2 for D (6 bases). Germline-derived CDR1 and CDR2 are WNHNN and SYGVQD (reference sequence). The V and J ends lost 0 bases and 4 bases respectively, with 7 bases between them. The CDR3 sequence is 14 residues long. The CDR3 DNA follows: TGCGCCAGCAGTGAGTCTGGGAGGTACAATGAGCAGTTCTTC. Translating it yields CASSESGRYNEQFF.

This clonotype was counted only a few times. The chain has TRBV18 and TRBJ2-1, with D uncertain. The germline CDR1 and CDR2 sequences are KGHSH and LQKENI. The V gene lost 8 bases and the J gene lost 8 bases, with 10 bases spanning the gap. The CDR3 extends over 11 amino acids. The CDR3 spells CASHFGYEQFF. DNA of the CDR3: TGTGCCAGCCACTTCGGCTATGAGCAGTTCTTC.

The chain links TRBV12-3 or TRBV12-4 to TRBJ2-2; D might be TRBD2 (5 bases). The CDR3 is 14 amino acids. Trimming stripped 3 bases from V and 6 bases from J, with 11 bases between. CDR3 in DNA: TGTGCCAGCAGTTTGTACCGGGGAGCCGGGGAGCTGTTTTTT. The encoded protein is CASSLYRGAGELFF.

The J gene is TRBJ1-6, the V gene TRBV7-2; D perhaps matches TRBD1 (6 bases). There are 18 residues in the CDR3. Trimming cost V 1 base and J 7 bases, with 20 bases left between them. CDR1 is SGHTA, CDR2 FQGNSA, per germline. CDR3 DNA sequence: TGTGCCAGCAGCTTAGATCGCGCGGCAGGGGTGTTAAATTCACCCCTCCACTTT. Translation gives CASSLDRAAGVLNSPLHF. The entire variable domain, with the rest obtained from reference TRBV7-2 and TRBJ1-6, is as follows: GAGVSQSPSNKVTEKGKDVELRCDPISGHTALYWYRQSLGQGLEFLIYFQGNSAPDKSGLPSDRFSAERTGGSVSTLTIQRTQQEDSAVYLCASSLDRAAGVLNSPLHFGNGTRLTVT.

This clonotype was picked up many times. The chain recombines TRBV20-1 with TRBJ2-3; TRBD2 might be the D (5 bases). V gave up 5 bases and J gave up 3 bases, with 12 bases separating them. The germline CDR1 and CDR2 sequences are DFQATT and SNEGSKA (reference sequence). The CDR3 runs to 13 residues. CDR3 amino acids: CSAPRGLTDTQYF. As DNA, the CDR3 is TGCAGTGCTCCTCGGGGTTTAACAGATACGCAGTATTTT.

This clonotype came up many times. CDR3: CASSHSGPNEQFF. The CDR3 DNA follows: TGCGCCAGCAGCCACTCCGGGCCCAATGAGCAGTTCTTC. The chain recombines TRBV5-1 with TRBJ2-1, with D unclear. This CDR3 is 13 amino acids long. Germline CDR1 is SGHRS and CDR2 is YFSETQ. The ends were cut back, 4 bases at V and 6 bases at J, with 11 bases in the middle.

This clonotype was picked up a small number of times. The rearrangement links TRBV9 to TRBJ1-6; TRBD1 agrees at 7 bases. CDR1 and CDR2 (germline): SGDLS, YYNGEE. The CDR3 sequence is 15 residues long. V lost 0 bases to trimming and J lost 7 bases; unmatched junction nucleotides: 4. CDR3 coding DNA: TGTGCCAGCAGCGTAGAGGGGACAGAGAATTCACCCCTCCACTTT. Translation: CASSVEGTENSPLHF. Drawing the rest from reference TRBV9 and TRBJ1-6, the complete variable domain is DSGVTQTPKHLITATGQRVTLRCSPRSGDLSVYWYQQSLDQGLQFLIQYYNGEERAKGNILERFSAQQFPDLHSELNLSSLELGDSALYFCASSVEGTENSPLHFGNGTRLTVT.

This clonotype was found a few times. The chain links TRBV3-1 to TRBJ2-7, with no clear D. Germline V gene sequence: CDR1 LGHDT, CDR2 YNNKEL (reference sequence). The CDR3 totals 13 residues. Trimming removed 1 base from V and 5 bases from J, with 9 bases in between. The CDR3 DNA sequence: TGTGCCAGCAGCCAAGCCAGCGTCGACGAGCAGTACTTC. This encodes CASSQASVDEQYF.

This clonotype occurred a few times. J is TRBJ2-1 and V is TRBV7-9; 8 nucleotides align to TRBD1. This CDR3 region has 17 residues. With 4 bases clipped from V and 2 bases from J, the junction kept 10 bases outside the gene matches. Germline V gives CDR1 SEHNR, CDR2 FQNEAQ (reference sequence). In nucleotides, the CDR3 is TGTGCCAGCAGCTCCCAGGGGGCGGGCGATACCTACAATGAGCAGTTCTTC. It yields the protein CASSSQGAGDTYNEQFF.

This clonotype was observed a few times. CDR3 region: CASSAGTGESGYTF. CDR3 in DNA: TGTGCCAGCAGCGCCGGGACAGGGGAATCCGGCTACACCTTC. The rearrangement links TRBV7-3 to TRBJ1-2; 10 bases agree with TRBD1. Losses at the gene ends were 5 bases for V and 8 bases for J; bases not matched to a gene: 8. The CDR3 extends over 14 amino acids. Germline CDR1 SGHTA, CDR2 FQGTGA.

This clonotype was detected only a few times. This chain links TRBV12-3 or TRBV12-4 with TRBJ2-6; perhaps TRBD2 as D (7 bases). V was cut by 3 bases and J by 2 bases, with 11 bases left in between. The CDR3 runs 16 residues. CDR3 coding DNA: TGTGCCAGCAGTTTGGGCGGGGGCGCTGGGGCCAACGTCCTGACTTTC. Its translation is CASSLGGGAGANVLTF.

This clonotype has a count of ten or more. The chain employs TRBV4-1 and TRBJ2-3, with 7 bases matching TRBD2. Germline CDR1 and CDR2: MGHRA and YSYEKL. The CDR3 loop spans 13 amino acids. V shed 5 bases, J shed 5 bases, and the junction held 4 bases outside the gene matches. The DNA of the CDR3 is TGCGCCAGCAGCACGGGGGGTGGAGATACGCAGTATTTT. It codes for CASSTGGGDTQYF.

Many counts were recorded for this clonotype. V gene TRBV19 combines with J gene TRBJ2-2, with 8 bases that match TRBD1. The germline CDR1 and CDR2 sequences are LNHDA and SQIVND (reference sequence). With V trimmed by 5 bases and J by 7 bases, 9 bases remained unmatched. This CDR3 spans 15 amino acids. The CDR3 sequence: CASSGPGGAVGELFF. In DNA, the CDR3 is TGTGCCAGTAGTGGTCCAGGGGGCGCGGTCGGGGAGCTGTTTTTT.

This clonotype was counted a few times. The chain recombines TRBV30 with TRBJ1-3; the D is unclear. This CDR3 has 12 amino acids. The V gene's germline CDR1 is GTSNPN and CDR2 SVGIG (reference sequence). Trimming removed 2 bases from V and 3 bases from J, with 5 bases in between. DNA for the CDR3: TGTGCCTGGAGTTTGGGTGGAAACACCATATATTTT. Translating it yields CAWSLGGNTIYF.

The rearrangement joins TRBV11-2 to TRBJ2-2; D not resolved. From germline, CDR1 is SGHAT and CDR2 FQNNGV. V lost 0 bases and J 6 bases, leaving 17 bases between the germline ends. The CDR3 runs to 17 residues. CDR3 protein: CASSLDPAVVRAGELFF. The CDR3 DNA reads TGTGCCAGCAGCTTAGATCCTGCAGTCGTTCGTGCCGGGGAGCTGTTTTTT.

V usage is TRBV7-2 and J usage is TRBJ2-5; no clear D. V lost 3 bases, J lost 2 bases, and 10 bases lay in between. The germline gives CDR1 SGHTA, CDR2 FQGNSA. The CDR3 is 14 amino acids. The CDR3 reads CASSLMDGQETQYF. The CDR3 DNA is TGTGCCAGCAGCTTGATGGACGGACAAGAGACCCAGTACTTC.

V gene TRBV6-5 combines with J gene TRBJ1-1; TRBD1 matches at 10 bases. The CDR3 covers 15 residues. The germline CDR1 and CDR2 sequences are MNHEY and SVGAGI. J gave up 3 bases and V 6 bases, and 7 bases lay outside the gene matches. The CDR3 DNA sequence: TGTGCCAGCAGGACAGGGGGCGGTGGCTACACTGAAGCTTTCTTT. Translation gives CASRTGGGGYTEAFF.

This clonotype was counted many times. The CDR3 loop is CASSAGGDTQYF. The CDR3 coding sequence is TGTGCCAGCAGCGCAGGTGGGGATACGCAGTATTTT. The V gene is TRBV7-9, the J gene TRBJ2-3; no firm D call. Trimming took 5 bases from V and 6 from J, leaving 9 bases between them. Germline CDR1 is SEHNR and CDR2 is FQNEAQ (reference sequence). CDR3 length: 12 amino acids.

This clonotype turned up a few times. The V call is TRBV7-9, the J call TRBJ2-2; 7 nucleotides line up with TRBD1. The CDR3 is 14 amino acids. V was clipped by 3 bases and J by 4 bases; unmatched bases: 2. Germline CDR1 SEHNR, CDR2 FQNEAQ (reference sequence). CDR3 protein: CASSLGTVTGELFF. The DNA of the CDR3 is TGTGCCAGCAGCTTGGGGACAGTCACCGGGGAGCTGTTTTTT.

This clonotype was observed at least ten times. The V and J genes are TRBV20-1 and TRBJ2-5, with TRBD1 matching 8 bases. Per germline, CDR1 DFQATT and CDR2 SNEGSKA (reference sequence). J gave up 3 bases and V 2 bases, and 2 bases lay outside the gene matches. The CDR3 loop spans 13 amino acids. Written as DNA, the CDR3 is TGCAGTGCTAGACGGACAGGGAAAGAGACCCAGTACTTC. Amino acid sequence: CSARRTGKETQYF.